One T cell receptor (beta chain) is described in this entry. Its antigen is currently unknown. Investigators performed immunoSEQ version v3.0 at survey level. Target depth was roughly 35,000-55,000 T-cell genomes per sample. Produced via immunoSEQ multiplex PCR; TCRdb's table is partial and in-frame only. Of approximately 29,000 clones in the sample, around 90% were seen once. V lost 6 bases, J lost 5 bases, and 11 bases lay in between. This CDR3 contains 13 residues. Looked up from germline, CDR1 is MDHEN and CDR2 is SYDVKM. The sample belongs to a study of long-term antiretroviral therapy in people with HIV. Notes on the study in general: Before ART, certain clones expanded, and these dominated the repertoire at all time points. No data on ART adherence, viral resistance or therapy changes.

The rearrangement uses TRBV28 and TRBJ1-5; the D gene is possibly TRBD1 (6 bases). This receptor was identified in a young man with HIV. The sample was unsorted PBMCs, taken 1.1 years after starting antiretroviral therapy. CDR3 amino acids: CASRGDTYQPQHF. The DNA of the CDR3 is TGTGCCAGCAGAGGGGACACCTATCAGCCCCAGCATTTT.